Here is one T cell receptor (beta chain) with its context. Its specificity is unknown. The junction departs from germline at one end; a sequencing error may be responsible. PBMCs numbering at least 7 million were isolated per sample. This record comes from a study of blood T cells in healthy people across ages. Study results and caveats: When set beside aged donors, long-lived donors presented more naive CD4+ cells and higher diversity.

CDR1 and CDR2 from the germline V gene are DFQATT and SNEGSKA (reference sequence). The CDR3 is made up of 14 amino acids. A J-beta primer mix and a sample-barcoded 5' primer were used in a second PCR of about 7 to 12 cycles. Each cDNA molecule carried a tag from a template-switch adaptor that contained 12 random nucleotides. Per-sample output comprised a minimum of 3 million paired-end reads containing CDR3. A single record per CDR3 protein comes from TCRdb applying MiXCR to the 5' RACE reads. The table shows fewer than 2 million distinct CDR3 sequences, with about two fifths occurring only once. Sequencing was carried out using blood. This TCR was recovered from a human donor in good health. V is TRBV20-1 and J is TRBJ2-3, with 7 bases aligning to TRBD2. The CDR3 DNA reads TGCAGTGCTAGGACGCGGGAGCGCACAGATACGCAGTATTTC. This gives the protein CSARTRERTDTQYF.